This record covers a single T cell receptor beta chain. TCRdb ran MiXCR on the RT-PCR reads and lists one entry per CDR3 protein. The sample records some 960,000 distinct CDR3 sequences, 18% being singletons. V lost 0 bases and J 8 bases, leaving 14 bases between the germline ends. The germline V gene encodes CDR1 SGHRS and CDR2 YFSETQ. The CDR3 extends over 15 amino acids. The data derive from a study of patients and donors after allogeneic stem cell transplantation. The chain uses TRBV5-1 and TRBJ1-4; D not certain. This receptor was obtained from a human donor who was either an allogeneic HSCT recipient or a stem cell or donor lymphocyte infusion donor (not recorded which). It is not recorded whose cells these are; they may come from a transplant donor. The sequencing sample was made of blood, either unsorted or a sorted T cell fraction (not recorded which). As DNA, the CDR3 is TGCGCCAGCAGCTTGGAAGGGCGAGGGAGGGAAAAACTGTTTTTT. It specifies CASSLEGRGREKLFF. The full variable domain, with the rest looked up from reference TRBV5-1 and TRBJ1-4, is KAGVTQTPRYLIKTRGQQVTLSCSPISGHRSVSWYQQTPGQGLQFLFEYFSETQRNKGNFPGRFSGRQFSNSRSEMNVSTLELGDSALYLCASSLEGRGREKLFFGSGTQLSVL.